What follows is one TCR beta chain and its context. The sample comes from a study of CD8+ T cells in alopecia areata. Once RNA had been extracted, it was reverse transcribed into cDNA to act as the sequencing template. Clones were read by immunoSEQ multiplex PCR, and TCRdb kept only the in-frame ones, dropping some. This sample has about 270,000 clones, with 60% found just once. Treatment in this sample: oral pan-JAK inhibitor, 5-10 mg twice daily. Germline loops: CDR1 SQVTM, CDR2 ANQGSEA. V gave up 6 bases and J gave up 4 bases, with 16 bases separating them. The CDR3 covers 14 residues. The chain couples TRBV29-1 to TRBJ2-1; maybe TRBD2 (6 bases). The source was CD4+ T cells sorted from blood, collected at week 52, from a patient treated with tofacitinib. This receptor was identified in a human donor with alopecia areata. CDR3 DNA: TGCAGCGTGCCTGGACTAAATATTTACAATGAGCAGTTCTTC. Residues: CSVPGLNIYNEQFF.